These 10 T cell receptor beta chains were all obtained from the same sample, sequenced in a study of cytomegalovirus exposure and HLA in healthy donors. PCR primers comprised 60 Vbeta and 13 Jbeta primers. Here immunoSEQ multiplex PCR was the method, and the copy in TCRdb shows in-frame clones only, minus some. The sample has 200,000 or so clones; 65% to 80% are singletons. The source material was PBMCs. All receptors derive from a man aged 35-49 years in good health and CMV-seronegative.

CDR3 DNA: TGCGCCAGCAGAGATGGGGGGAGGGGAGTCGAGCAGTACTTC. Its translation is CASRDGGRGVEQYF. The chain carries TRBV10-2 and TRBJ2-7; 7 bases match TRBD2. V lost 6 bases to trimming and J lost 6 bases; unmatched junction nucleotides: 11. CDR1 and CDR2 (germline): WSHSY, SAAADI. The CDR3 extends over 14 amino acids.

The chain uses TRBV27 and TRBJ1-2, with 7 bases fitting TRBD1. The CDR3 runs to 14 residues. Germline V gives CDR1 MNHEY, CDR2 SMNVEV (reference sequence). The junction had 10 bases not matched to a gene; V was cut back by 6 bases and J by 6 bases. DNA for the CDR3: TGTGCCAGCAGCCCAGAGGACAGGAGAGATGGCTACACCTTC. It encodes CASSPEDRRDGYTF.

About this clone: The junction and the germline gene differ at one end; a read error may be behind it. This chain uses TRBV7-9 with TRBJ1-1; 9 positions match TRBD1. Germline V CDR1 and CDR2: SEHNR, FQNEAQ (reference sequence). The CDR3 is 14 amino acids. CDR3 DNA: TGTTCCAGCAGCACTGACAGGGGGTACACTGAAGCTTTCTTT. Translating it yields CSSSTDRGYTEAFF.

The chain is built from TRBV18 and TRBJ2-1; 13 bases align to TRBD2. This CDR3 contains 15 residues. J gave up 8 bases and V 4 bases, and 5 bases lay outside the gene matches. CDR1 and CDR2 from the germline V gene are KGHSH and LQKENI. The CDR3 DNA reads TGTGCCAGCTCACTACTAGCGGGGGGGCCCGATGAGCAGTTCTTC. Translation gives CASSLLAGGPDEQFF.

This clone was counted a few times. At one of its ends the junction is not consistent with the germline gene, which may arise from a read error. The chain employs TRBV5-4 and TRBJ2-2, with a weak D call TRBD2 (6 bases). The CDR3 is made up of 14 amino acids. Per the germline V gene, CDR1 is SGHNT and CDR2 is YYREEE (reference sequence). CDR3 DNA: TGTGCCAGCAGCTTGATTATGGTCCCCGGGGGGCTGTTTTTT. Its translation: CASSLIMVPGGLFF.

The chain uses TRBV27 and TRBJ2-1; TRBD1 aligns across 10 bases. Germline V gene data show CDR1 as MNHEY and CDR2 as SMNVEV (reference sequence). Unmatched junction bases numbered 3, after V lost 0 bases and J lost 4 bases. The CDR3 totals 16 residues. CDR3: CASSLSGQGGYNEQFF. Here the CDR3 DNA reads TGTGCCAGCAGTTTATCTGGACAGGGGGGATACAATGAGCAGTTCTTC.

The chain employs TRBV7-9 and TRBJ2-1; 7 nucleotides agree with TRBD1. Germline CDR1 reads SEHNR; CDR2 reads FQNEAQ (reference sequence). The CDR3 is 14 amino acids. J lost 7 bases, V lost 7 bases, and 10 bases had no gene match. The CDR3 bases are TGTGCCAGCACCGCTCCCGACAGGGTTAATGAGCAGTTCTTC. The encoded protein is CASTAPDRVNEQFF. Based on the CDR3 plus reference TRBV7-9 and TRBJ2-1, the full variable domain is DTGVSQNPRHKITKRGQNVTFRCDPISEHNRLYWYRQTLGQGPEFLTYFQNEAQLEKSRLLSDRFSAERPKGSFSTLEIQRTEQGDSAMYLCASTAPDRVNEQFFGPGTRLTVL.

The V and J genes are TRBV4-3 and TRBJ1-6; the D gene is possibly TRBD1 (5 bases). CDR3 length: 16 amino acids. CDR1 and CDR2 from the germline V gene are LGHNA and YSLEER. The V gene lost 1 base and the J gene lost 8 bases, with 15 bases spanning the gap. The CDR3 DNA sequence: TGCGCCAGCAGCCAAGCTCCGACAGTTACCTATTCACCCCTCCACTTT. It specifies CASSQAPTVTYSPLHF.

The V and J genes are TRBV5-8 and TRBJ2-1; 9 bases match TRBD2. V dropped 3 bases and J dropped 2; count of bases not matched to a gene: 6. The CDR3 has 16 amino acids. Per the germline V gene, CDR1 is SGHTS and CDR2 is YDEGEE. The DNA of the CDR3 is TGTGCCAGCAGCTCCCAGCGGGGGGCTACCTACAATGAGCAGTTCTTC. Translating gives CASSSQRGATYNEQFF.

This clone was seen a handful of times. This chain uses TRBV27 with TRBJ2-7; D is ambiguous. The germline V gene encodes CDR1 MNHEY and CDR2 SMNVEV (reference sequence). V lost 6 bases, J lost 7 bases, and 16 bases lay in between. This CDR3 contains 13 residues. This CDR3 is CASRNIMGDEQYF. CDR3 DNA: TGTGCCAGCAGGAACATAATGGGCGATGAGCAGTACTTC.